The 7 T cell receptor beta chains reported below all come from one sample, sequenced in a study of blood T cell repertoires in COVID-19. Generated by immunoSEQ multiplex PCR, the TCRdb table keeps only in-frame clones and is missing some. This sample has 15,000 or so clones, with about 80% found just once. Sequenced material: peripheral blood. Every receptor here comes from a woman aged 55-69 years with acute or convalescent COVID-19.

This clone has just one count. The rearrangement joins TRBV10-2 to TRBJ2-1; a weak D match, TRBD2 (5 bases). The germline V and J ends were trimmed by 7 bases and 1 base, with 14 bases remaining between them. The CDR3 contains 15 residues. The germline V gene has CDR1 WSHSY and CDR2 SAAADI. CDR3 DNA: TGCGCCAGCAACGGGGTGATAGCATCCTACAATGAGCAGTTCTTC. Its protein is CASNGVIASYNEQFF.

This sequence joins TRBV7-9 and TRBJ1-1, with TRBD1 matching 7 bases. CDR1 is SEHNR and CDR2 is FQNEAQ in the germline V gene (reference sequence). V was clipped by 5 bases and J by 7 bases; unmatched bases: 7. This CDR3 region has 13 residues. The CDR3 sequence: CASSPTGIGEAFF. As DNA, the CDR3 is TGTGCCAGCAGCCCGACAGGGATCGGTGAAGCTTTCTTT.

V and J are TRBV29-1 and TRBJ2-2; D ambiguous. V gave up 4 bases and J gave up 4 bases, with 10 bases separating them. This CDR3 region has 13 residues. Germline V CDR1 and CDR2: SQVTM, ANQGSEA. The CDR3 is CSVVVFPTGELFF. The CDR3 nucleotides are TGCAGCGTTGTAGTCTTCCCCACCGGGGAGCTGTTTTTT.

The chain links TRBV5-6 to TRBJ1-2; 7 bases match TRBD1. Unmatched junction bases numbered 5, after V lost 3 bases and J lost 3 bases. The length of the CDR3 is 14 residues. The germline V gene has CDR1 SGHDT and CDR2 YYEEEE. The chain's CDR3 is CASSSTGAYYGYTF. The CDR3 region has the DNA TGTGCCAGCAGCTCTACAGGGGCATACTATGGCTACACCTTC.

In nucleotides, the CDR3 is TGTTCTTCCAGCGGGGGGGATAGCACAGATACGCAGTATTTT. Its translation is CSSSGGDSTDTQYF. The rearrangement links TRBV19 to TRBJ2-3; the match to TRBD2 covers 10 bases. In germline, CDR1 is LNHDA, CDR2 SQIVND (reference sequence). CDR3 length: 14 residues. The variable domain in full, with the rest retrieved from reference TRBV19 and TRBJ2-3, is DGGITQSPKYLFRKEGQNVTLSCEQNLNHDAMYWYRQDPGQGLRLIYYSQIVNDFQKGDIAEGYSVSREKKESFPLTVTSAQKNPTAFYLCSSSGGDSTDTQYFGPGTRLTVL.

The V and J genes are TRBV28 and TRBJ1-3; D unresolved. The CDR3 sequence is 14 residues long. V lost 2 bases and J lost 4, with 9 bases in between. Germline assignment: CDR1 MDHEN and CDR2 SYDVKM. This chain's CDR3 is CASSLEKWGNTIYF. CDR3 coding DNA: TGTGCCAGCAGTTTAGAGAAATGGGGAAACACCATATATTTT.

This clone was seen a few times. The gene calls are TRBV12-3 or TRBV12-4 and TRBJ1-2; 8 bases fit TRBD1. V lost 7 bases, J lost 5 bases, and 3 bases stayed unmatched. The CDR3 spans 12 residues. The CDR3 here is CASTRQGYGYTF. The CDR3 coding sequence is TGTGCCAGCACCCGACAGGGGTATGGCTACACCTTC.